This record concerns one T cell receptor beta chain sequence. The sample belongs to a study of blood T cell repertoires in COVID-19. Study in general: COVID-19 samples collected from the United States, Italy and Spain covered acute and convalescent phases. PBMCs, B-cell-depleted T cells, or T cells provided the cDNA or gDNA that made up the material.

Per the original data handling: Reference gene primer amplification gave nucleated cell count estimates. Measured with immunoSEQ multiplex PCR; TCRdb has only the in-frame clones, and not every one. D and trimming come from the DNA, and the V and J calls and clone size come from that table. The sample carries 35,000 to 45,000 clones, 85% recorded once. Germline lookup yields CDR1 LGHDT and CDR2 YNNKEL (reference sequence). The V end was cut by 5 bases, the J end by 3 bases, with 20 bases between. The CDR3 is made up of 17 amino acids. The chain uses TRBV3-1 (or the pseudogene TRBV3-2) and TRBJ2-4; D perhaps matches TRBD2 (7 bases). This receptor was taken from a man aged 60-69 years with acute or convalescent COVID-19. Sequencing was done on a sample of peripheral blood. For the CDR3, the DNA is TGTGCCAGCAGCAGCGGGACATCGGTTCTAGGCAAAAACATTCAGTACTTC. It yields the protein CASSSGTSVLGKNIQYF.